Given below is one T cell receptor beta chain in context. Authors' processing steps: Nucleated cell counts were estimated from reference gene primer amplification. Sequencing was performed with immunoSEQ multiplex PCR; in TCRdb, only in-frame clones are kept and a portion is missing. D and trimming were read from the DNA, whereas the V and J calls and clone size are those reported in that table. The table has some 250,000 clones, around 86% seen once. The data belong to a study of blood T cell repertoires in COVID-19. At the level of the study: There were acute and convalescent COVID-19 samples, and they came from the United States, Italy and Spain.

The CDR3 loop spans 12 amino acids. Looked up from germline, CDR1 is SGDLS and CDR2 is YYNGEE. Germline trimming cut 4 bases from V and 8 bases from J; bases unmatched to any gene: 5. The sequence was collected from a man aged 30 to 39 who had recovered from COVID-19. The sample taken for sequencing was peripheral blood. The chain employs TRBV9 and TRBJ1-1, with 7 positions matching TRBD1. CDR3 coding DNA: TGTGCCAGCAGCCCATCGGACAGGGAAGCTTTCTTT. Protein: CASSPSDREAFF.